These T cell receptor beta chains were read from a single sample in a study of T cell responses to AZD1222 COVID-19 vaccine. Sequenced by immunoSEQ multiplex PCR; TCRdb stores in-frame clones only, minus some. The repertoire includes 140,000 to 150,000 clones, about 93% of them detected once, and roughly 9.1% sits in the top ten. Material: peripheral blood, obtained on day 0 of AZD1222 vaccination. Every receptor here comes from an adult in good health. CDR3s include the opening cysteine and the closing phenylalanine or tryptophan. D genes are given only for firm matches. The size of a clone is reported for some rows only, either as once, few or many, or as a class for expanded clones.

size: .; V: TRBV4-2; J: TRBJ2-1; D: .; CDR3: CASSQDGESYNEQFF; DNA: TGTGCCAGCAGCCAAGATGGGGAATCCTACAATGAGCAGTTCTTC
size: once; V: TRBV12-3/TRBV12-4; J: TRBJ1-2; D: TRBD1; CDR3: CASSGQNYGYTF; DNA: TGTGCCAGCTCGGGACAGAACTATGGCTACACCTTC
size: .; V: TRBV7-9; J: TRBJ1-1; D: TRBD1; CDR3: CASSLGQGQAEAFF; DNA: TGTGCCAGCAGCTTGGGACAGGGTCAAGCTGAAGCTTTCTTT
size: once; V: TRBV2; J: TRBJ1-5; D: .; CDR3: CASKPPRDRGNQPQHF; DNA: TGTGCCAGCAAGCCCCCCCGGGATCGTGGCAATCAGCCCCAGCATTTT
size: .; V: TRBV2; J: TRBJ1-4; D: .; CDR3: CASSPSVGEKLFF; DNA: TGTGCCAGCAGTCCCTCGGTGGGAGAAAAACTGTTTTTT
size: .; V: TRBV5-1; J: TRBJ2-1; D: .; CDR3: CASSEKMSSLLRPIYNEQFF; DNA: TGCGCCAGCAGCGAGAAGATGTCTAGCCTTCTCCGCCCCATATACAATGAGCAGTTCTTC
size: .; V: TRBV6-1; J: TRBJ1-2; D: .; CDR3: CASSELYGSNYGYTF; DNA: TGTGCCAGCAGTGAACTCTACGGATCGAACTATGGCTACACCTTC
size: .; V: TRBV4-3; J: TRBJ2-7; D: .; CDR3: CASSQVPGHRAYEQYF; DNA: TGCGCCAGCAGCCAGGTACCGGGACACAGGGCGTACGAGCAGTACTTC
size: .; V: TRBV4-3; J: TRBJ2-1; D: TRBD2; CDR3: CASSQAQFASGKTGNEQFF; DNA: TGCGCCAGCAGCCAAGCTCAATTCGCTAGCGGGAAAACAGGGAATGAGCAGTTCTTC
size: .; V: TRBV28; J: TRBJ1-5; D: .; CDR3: CASTIGWGNQPQHF; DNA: TGTGCCAGCACCATCGGTTGGGGCAATCAGCCCCAGCATTTT
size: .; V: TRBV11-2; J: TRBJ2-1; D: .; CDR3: CASSYHRNEQFF; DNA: TGTGCCAGCAGCTACCACAGGAATGAGCAGTTCTTC
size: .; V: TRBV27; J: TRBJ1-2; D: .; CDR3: CASSFIGSRANYGYTF; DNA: TGTGCCAGCAGTTTTATTGGGTCGAGAGCTAACTATGGCTACACCTTC
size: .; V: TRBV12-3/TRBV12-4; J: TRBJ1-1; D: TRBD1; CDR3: CASRGTGGTEAFF; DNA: TGTGCCAGCAGGGGGACAGGGGGCACTGAAGCTTTCTTT
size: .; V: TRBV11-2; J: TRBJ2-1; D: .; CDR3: CASSRKGDPAYNEQFF; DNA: TGTGCCAGCAGCCGAAAGGGGGACCCAGCCTACAATGAGCAGTTCTTC
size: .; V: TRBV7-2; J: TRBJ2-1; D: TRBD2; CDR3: CASSFPVTLAGGAYNEQFF; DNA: TGTGCCAGCAGCTTTCCGGTGACCCTAGCGGGGGGGGCTTACAATGAGCAGTTCTTC
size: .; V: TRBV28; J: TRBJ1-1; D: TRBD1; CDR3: CASSSLTGQNTEAFF; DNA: TGTGCCAGCAGTTCCCTGACAGGGCAGAACACTGAAGCTTTCTTT
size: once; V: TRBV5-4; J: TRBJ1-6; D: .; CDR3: CASSYTGAGNSPLHF; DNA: TGTGCCAGCAGCTACACGGGGGCGGGGAATTCACCCCTCCACTTT
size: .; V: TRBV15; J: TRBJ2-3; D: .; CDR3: CATGPSKDTQYF; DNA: TGTGCCACCGGGCCTAGCAAAGATACGCAGTATTTT